This T cell receptor (beta chain) was observed in a study of chemoradiotherapy in HPV16-positive cancers. Study-level points and caveats: Non-HPV-specific T cells did not expand in tumors during treatment, whereas candidate HPV-specific clones and E7-related motifs did. Better recurrence-free survival went with HPV-responsive T-cell expansion in HPV16-positive patients.

Over chemoradiotherapy, repertoires were sampled more than once. Libraries were prepared by immunoSEQ multiplex PCR; TCRdb keeps only in-frame clonotypes and omits some of them. The sample has more than 15,000 clones, just under 80% seen once. Regarding this clone: Its cognate antigen is unknown.

This specimen was collected from a patient who underwent chemoradiotherapy. The clonotype was recovered from a human donor with HPV-associated anogenital cancer.

The CDR3 region is CASSLGSDTQYF. CDR3 DNA: TGTGCCAGCAGCTTAGGGTCAGATACGCAGTATTTT. The chain links TRBV11-2 to TRBJ2-3; D remains unclear. CDR3 length: 12 amino acids. CDR1 is SGHAT and CDR2 is FQNNGV in the germline V gene. V shed 1 base and J shed 4 bases, with 3 bases lying between them.